A selection of T cell receptor beta chains follows, all from one sample in a study of tumor-infiltrating lymphocytes in primary liver carcinoma. One entry per CDR3 protein results from TCRdb running MiXCR on the multiplex PCR reads. The repertoire holds 320,000 or so distinct CDR3 sequences, with roughly two thirds as singletons. The sample consisted of peripheral blood. These TCRs come from a man aged 35 to 55 with primary liver carcinoma and hepatitis B virus infection. Each CDR3 is given with its conserved first and last residue. The order of the fields is J gene, clone size, D gene, V gene, CDR3 protein, CDR3 DNA. D genes are given only for firm matches. A row's size may be missing; if present it is once, few, many or a size class.

TRBJ2-2 once NA TRBV9 CASTQNTRELFF TGTGCCAGCACACAGAACACCAGGGAGCTGTTTTTT
TRBJ1-2 few NA TRBV28 CASRPVLNYGYTF TGTGCCAGCAGACCCGTCCTTAACTATGGCTACACCTTC
TRBJ2-5 NA NA TRBV19 CASSDTGTGQETQYF TGTGCCAGTAGTGACACCGGGACTGGCCAAGAGACCCAGTACTTC
TRBJ1-5 NA NA TRBV25-1 CASSESGDSNQPQHF TGTGCCAGCAGTGAATCGGGGGATAGCAATCAGCCCCAGCATTTT
TRBJ2-2 many TRBD2 TRBV4-2 CASELAGGSPGELFF TGTGCCAGTGAACTAGCGGGAGGGTCTCCCGGGGAGCTGTTTTTT
TRBJ2-7 NA NA TRBV7-8 CASSLRADEQYF TGTGCCAGCAGCTTACGAGCGGACGAGCAGTACTTC
TRBJ1-2 NA TRBD1 TRBV11-2 CTSSLDGWTGNYGYTF TGTACCAGCAGCTTAGATGGCTGGACAGGGAACTATGGGTACACCTTC
TRBJ2-7 NA TRBD1 TRBV5-6 CASSMEGTGQGYYEQYF TGTGCCAGCAGCATGGAGGGGACGGGACAGGGGTACTACGAGCAGTACTTC
TRBJ2-1 few TRBD2 TRBV5-1 CASRGKLAGSYNEQFF TGCGCCAGCAGGGGAAAACTAGCGGGATCCTACAATGAGCAGTTCTTC
TRBJ2-3 NA NA TRBV6-1 CASIHLDFTDTQYF TGTGCCAGCATACACTTGGACTTCACAGATACGCAGTATTTT
TRBJ2-5 many NA TRBV12-3/TRBV12-4 CASSASSQETQYF TGTGCCAGCAGTGCGTCCTCGCAAGAGACCCAGTACTTC
TRBJ2-7 many TRBD2 TRBV5-4 CASSLYASGRSEQYF TGTGCCAGCAGCTTGTACGCTAGCGGGAGAAGCGAGCAGTACTTC
TRBJ2-3 once TRBD2 TRBV11-2 CASSPGLALGACTQYF TGTGCCAGCAGTCCCGGACTAGCCTTAGGGGCATGTACGCAGTATTTT
TRBJ1-4 few NA TRBV6-1 CASIARTAHNEKLFF TGTGCTAGCATTGCAAGGACCGCTCATAATGAAAAACTGTTTTTT
TRBJ2-5 NA TRBD2 TRBV7-9 CASSFGLAGEWQETQYF TGTGCCAGCAGCTTCGGACTAGCGGGAGAGTGGCAAGAGACCCAGTACTTC
TRBJ2-4 NA NA TRBV12-3/TRBV12-4 CANSPTGRFQYF TGTGCCAACAGTCCAACAGGGAGGTTTCAGTACTTC
TRBJ2-7 once TRBD2 TRBV5-1 CASSPTGLAGPEQYF TGCGCCAGCAGCCCGACGGGACTAGCGGGCCCCGAGCAGTACTTC
TRBJ1-2 once NA TRBV5-1 CASSLFEPNYGYTF TGCGCCAGCAGCTTGTTCGAACCTAACTATGGCTACACCTTC
TRBJ2-7 NA NA TRBV7-9 CASSEGHGSHEQYF TGTGCCAGCAGCGAGGGACATGGGAGCCACGAGCAGTACTTC
TRBJ2-3 NA NA TRBV21-1 CASSKVRGSSTDTQYF TGTGCCAGCAGCAAAGTACGGGGGTCTAGCACAGATACGCAGTATTTT
TRBJ2-5 NA NA TRBV5-6 CSRSLEASQETQYF TGTTCAAGAAGCTTGGAAGCTAGCCAAGAGACCCAGTACTTC
TRBJ2-5 NA NA TRBV28 CASSPWRETQYF TGTGCCAGCAGTCCATGGAGAGAGACCCAGTACTTC
TRBJ2-1 NA TRBD2 TRBV5-1 CTSSRTGTRGFNEQFF TGCACCAGCAGCCGAACTGGGACTAGAGGGTTTAATGAGCAGTTCTTC
TRBJ2-2 NA TRBD1 TRBV11-3 CANSRDSLNTVELFF TGTGCCAACAGCAGGGACAGCTTAAACACCGTGGAGCTGTTTTTT
TRBJ1-2 NA NA TRBV11-2 CASIRPGPNLYGYTF TGTGCCAGTATCCGACCGGGACCGAACCTCTATGGCTACACCTTC
TRBJ1-2 NA NA TRBV5-5 CASSLQQGLVDYGYTF TGTGCCAGCAGCTTACAACAGGGTTTGGTGGACTATGGCTACACCTTC
TRBJ2-3 NA NA TRBV7-9 CASSLARQGKTDTQYF TGTGCCAGTAGCTTAGCGCGTCAGGGGAAGACAGATACGCAGTATTTT
TRBJ2-1 NA TRBD1 TRBV11-2 CASSHGTGQFF TGTGCCAGCAGCCACGGGACAGGGCAGTTCTTC
TRBJ2-2 NA NA TRBV11-2 CASSLPSQAGELFF TGTGCCAGCAGCTTACCCTCTCAGGCCGGGGAACTGTTTTTT
TRBJ2-7 few NA TRBV5-1 CASSLVSGATYEQYF TGCGCCAGCAGCTTGGTTTCGGGAGCCACCTACGAGCAGTACTTC
TRBJ2-3 few NA TRBV6-5 CASTKDGRGTDTQYF TGTGCCAGCACAAAGGATGGCAGGGGCACAGATACGCAGTATTTT
TRBJ2-7 NA NA TRBV29-1 CSVTGRVDQVEQYF TGCAGCGTCACAGGCAGGGTGGATCAGGTTGAGCAGTATTTC
TRBJ1-1 NA NA TRBV30 CAWSVGLQLTRGAFF TGTGCCTGGAGTGTAGGGCTTCAGCTCACCCGGGGAGCTTTCTTT
TRBJ2-1 NA NA TRBV11-1 CVSSLAVGGNEQFF TGTGTTAGCAGCTTAGCGGTCGGAGGAAATGAGCAGTTCTTC
TRBJ2-1 few TRBD2 TRBV6-2/TRBV6-3 CASNPGGRASNEQFF TGTGCCAGCAATCCGGGCGGGAGGGCCTCCAATGAGCAGTTCTTC
TRBJ2-6 NA NA TRBV24-1 CASSDHLSGTNVLTF TGTGCCTCCAGTGATCACCTATCTGGGACCAACGTCCTGACTTTC
TRBJ2-5 few NA TRBV12-3/TRBV12-4 CASSPAGALRGTQYF TGTGCCAGCAGTCCAGCAGGGGCTTTAAGGGGGACCCAGTACTTC
TRBJ2-5 NA TRBD1 TRBV2 CASSRGREETQYF TGTGCCAGCAGTAGGGGGCGAGAAGAGACCCAGTACTTC
TRBJ1-1 NA NA TRBV28 CASKTVPENTEAFF TGTGCCAGCAAAACAGTCCCCGAAAACACTGAAGCTTTCTTT
TRBJ1-1 many NA TRBV6-2/TRBV6-3 CASRIMNTEAFF TGTGCCAGCAGGATCATGAACACTGAAGCTTTCTTT
TRBJ2-1 many NA TRBV14 CASSQDSGRLIYNEQFF TGTGCCAGCAGCCAAGACTCCGGCAGGTTAATTTACAATGAGCAGTTCTTC
TRBJ2-3 NA NA TRBV30 CAWSKELLRHF TGTGCCTGGAGTAAGGAGCTCCTCAGGCATTTT
TRBJ2-7 NA TRBD1 TRBV5-4 CPSTPSGTDPYEQYF TGTCCCAGCACTCCTTCCGGGACAGATCCCTACGAGCAGTACTTC
TRBJ1-4 few TRBD1 TRBV5-1 CASAPGQRPTNEKLFF TGCGCCAGTGCCCCGGGACAGAGGCCAACTAATGAAAAACTGTTTTTT
TRBJ2-1 many TRBD2 TRBV4-2 CASSQAGTSSYNEQFF TGTGCCAGCAGCCAAGCCGGGACTAGCTCCTACAATGAGCAGTTCTTC
TRBJ2-1 NA NA TRBV7-9 CASSLDRYSNEQFF TGTGCCAGCAGCTTAGACCGTTACAGCAATGAGCAGTTCTTC
TRBJ2-7 NA NA TRBV4-2 CTSSQDRLDTNEQYF TGTACCAGCAGCCAAGATCGACTAGATACCAACGAGCAGTACTTC
TRBJ2-1 many NA TRBV6-2/TRBV6-3 CASSYRPGIRNEQFF TGTGCCAGCAGTTACCGCCCCGGGATAAGGAATGAGCAGTTCTTC
TRBJ2-2 NA TRBD1 TRBV29-1 CSVSGGQGMFGEPFF TGTAGCGTCTCAGGGGGACAGGGGATGTTCGGGGAGCCGTTTTTT
TRBJ1-6 NA NA TRBV12-3/TRBV12-4 CASSKGVFTSNSPLHF TGTGCCAGCTCTAAAGGCGTTTTTACGAGTAATTCACCCCTCCACTTT
TRBJ1-5 NA NA TRBV28 CANSLFPGKSNQPQHF TGTGCCAACAGTTTATTTCCGGGTAAGAGCAATCAGCCACAGCATTTT
TRBJ2-5 NA NA TRBV11-2 CADSPNEETQYF TGTGCCGACAGCCCAAATGAAGAGACCCAGTACTTC
TRBJ2-3 NA NA TRBV6-2/TRBV6-3 CTSSYGPTTDTQYF TGCACCAGCAGTTACGGACCGACCACAGATACGCAGTATTTT